The present T cell receptor (beta chain) was sequenced within a study of blood T cells in healthy people across ages. General study points: It was found that TCR beta diversity correlated strongly with the percentage of naive T cells. More naive CD4+ cells and higher diversity marked long-lived donors relative to aged donors.

This clonotype showed up just a few times. Its matching antigen is unknown. Sample-barcoded 5' priming and a J-beta primer mix drove a second PCR of about 7 to 11 cycles. TCRdb recomputed calls from the 5' RACE reads with MiXCR, one row per CDR3 protein. In the table there are fewer than 900,000 distinct CDR3 sequences, about 40% of which are singletons. The CDR3 runs 15 residues. With V trimmed by 8 bases and J by 2 bases, 12 bases remained unmatched. Germline V gene lookup returns CDR1 SGHTA and CDR2 FQGNSA. The study drew donors from healthy Caucasian individuals in Russia aged roughly 6 to 90. The sequenced sample consisted of blood. The rearrangement joins TRBV7-2 to TRBJ2-7; 7 bases fit TRBD1. The TCR comes from an older woman in good health. As DNA, the CDR3 is TGTGCCAGCTCTCCCCGCGGACAGGCCGCCTACGAGCAGTACTTC. This translates into CASSPRGQAAYEQYF.